This T cell receptor (beta chain) is drawn from a study of shared clonotypes between healthy human individuals. Points from the study as a whole: Non-shared clonotypes displayed generation probabilities falling below those of clonotypes present in all four donors. Naive CD4 clonotypes overlapped across several donors at 4.5% to 5.5%.

Sequenced by immunoSEQ multiplex PCR; TCRdb stores in-frame clones only, minus some. This table has over a million clones, approximately 97% appearing once. About this clone itself: Its antigen is not identified.

The sequenced sample was naive CD4+ T cells sorted from blood. Subset specified: CD45RA+ positively selected. The receptor was derived from a young man in good health.

CDR3 nucleotide sequence: TGCGCCAGCAGCCAAGAAACGGGGGTCGGAGCTAACTATGGCTACACCTTC. Protein sequence: CASSQETGVGANYGYTF. V and J are TRBV4-1 and TRBJ1-2; TRBD1 is a possible D gene (5 bases). The V end lost 0 bases, the J end lost 0 bases, and 14 bases lay between the germline ends. This CDR3 contains 17 residues. The germline V gene encodes CDR1 MGHRA and CDR2 YSYEKL.